The 32 T cell receptor beta chains below all came from one sample that was sequenced in a study of graft-versus-host responses after intestinal transplantation. The antigens of these receptors remain unknown. Clones were read by immunoSEQ multiplex PCR, and TCRdb kept only the in-frame ones, dropping some. The sample lists some 120,000 clones; about nine tenths were seen once. This sample comprised unstimulated CD4+ T cells sorted from spleen or lymph node cells, obtained before intestinal transplant. These receptors came from a human donor who received an intestinal transplant.

This CDR3 reads CASRIRQQETQYF. DNA of the CDR3: TGTGCCAGCAGGATTAGACAGCAAGAGACCCAGTACTTC. This chain uses TRBV2 with TRBJ2-5, with D perhaps TRBD1 (5 bases). CDR3 length: 13 residues. V was clipped by 6 bases and J by 2 bases, with 10 bases between them. CDR1 is SNHLY, CDR2 FYNNEI, per germline.

The V call is TRBV18, the J call TRBJ2-2; D is unclear. The ends were cut back, 2 bases at V and 6 bases at J, with 10 bases in the middle. In germline, CDR1 is KGHSH, CDR2 LQKENI. This CDR3 has 14 residues. The CDR3 nucleotides read TGTGCCAGCTCACCAGTTAGATTGGCCGGGGAGCTGTTTTTT. Translation: CASSPVRLAGELFF.

V usage is TRBV10-3 and J usage is TRBJ2-7; no firm D call. Trimming removed 3 bases from V and 6 bases from J, with 18 bases in between. The CDR3 loop spans 15 amino acids. Per the germline V gene, CDR1 is ENHRY and CDR2 is SYGVKD. The DNA of the CDR3 is TGTGCCATCAGTGATGAGGTAAAGGTATCTCGCGAGCAGTACTTC. Translated, it gives CAISDEVKVSREQYF.

The V call is TRBV10-3, the J call TRBJ2-3, with TRBD2 as a possible D gene (6 bases). Germline lookup yields CDR1 ENHRY and CDR2 SYGVKD. Trimming removed 4 bases from V and 4 bases from J, with 15 bases in between. This CDR3 is built from 15 residues. CDR3 residues: CAISVDGSRSDTQYF. CDR3 bases: TGTGCCATCAGTGTCGACGGGAGTCGTTCAGATACGCAGTATTTT.

V gene TRBV13 combines with J gene TRBJ2-2; D call uncertain. This CDR3 has 15 amino acids. Germline CDR1 and CDR2: PRHDT and FYEKMQ (reference sequence). The V and J ends lost 4 bases and 1 base respectively, with 10 bases between them. This CDR3 reads CASSSRHLNTGELFF. The CDR3 nucleotides are TGTGCCAGCAGCTCACGACACCTGAACACCGGGGAGCTGTTTTTT. Combining the CDR3 with reference TRBV13 and TRBJ2-2 gives the whole variable domain AAGVIQSPRHLIKEKRETATLKCYPIPRHDTVYWYQQGPGQDPQFLISFYEKMQSDKGSIPDRFSAQQFSDYHSELNMSSLELGDSALYFCASSSRHLNTGELFFGEGSRLTVL.

The J gene is TRBJ2-3, the V gene TRBV18; D is perhaps TRBD2 (6 bases). V was pared by 6 bases and J by 4 bases, with 20 bases between. Germline CDR1 is KGHSH and CDR2 is LQKENI. The CDR3 totals 16 residues. The CDR3: CASSAKVAGRADTQYF. The CDR3 DNA is TGTGCCAGCTCCGCCAAGGTGGCGGGACGCGCAGATACGCAGTATTTT.

This clone was counted a few times. The chain links TRBV2 to TRBJ2-3; 8 bases fit TRBD1. V was pared by 9 bases and J by 2 bases, with 7 bases of the junction left unmatched. The CDR3 spans 14 residues. CDR1 and CDR2 from the germline V gene are SNHLY and FYNNEI. As DNA, the CDR3 is TGTGCCAGTGGAAGGACAGGGTACACAGATACGCAGTATTTT. Translation gives CASGRTGYTDTQYF.

This chain links TRBV7-2 with TRBJ2-2; 7 bases match TRBD1. CDR3 length: 16 amino acids. The V gene end was trimmed by 4 bases and the J gene end by 2 bases; junction bases not matched to a gene: 7. The germline CDR1 and CDR2 sequences are SGHTA and FQGNSA. This CDR3 reads CASSSRGQVNTGELFF. As DNA, the CDR3 is TGTGCCAGCAGCTCCAGAGGACAGGTTAACACCGGGGAGCTGTTTTTT.

The chain joins TRBV10-3 to TRBJ2-7; 9 bases fit TRBD1. There are 15 residues in the CDR3. V shed 1 base, J shed 7 bases, and the junction held 8 bases outside the gene matches. Germline V gene data show CDR1 as ENHRY and CDR2 as SYGVKD. CDR3 bases: TGTGCCATCAGTGAGTTAGGGACAGGGATGAGTGAGCAGTACTTC. It yields the protein CAISELGTGMSEQYF.

V and J are TRBV6-6 and TRBJ1-6; 8 bases fit TRBD1. After removal of 6 bases from V and 5 bases from J, the junction contained 0 bases not matched to a gene. The germline gives CDR1 MNHNY, CDR2 SVGAGI (reference sequence). This CDR3 region has 13 residues. DNA for the CDR3: TGTGCCAGCAGACAGGGGGATAATTCACCCCTCCACTTT. It encodes CASRQGDNSPLHF.

The CDR3 sequence is CASSARQGNTEAFF. CDR3 coding DNA: TGTGCCAGCAGTGCCCGACAGGGGAACACTGAAGCTTTCTTT. The rearrangement links TRBV6-1 to TRBJ1-1, with TRBD1 matching over 7 bases. CDR3 length: 14 residues. V was pared by 4 bases and J by 1 base, with 3 bases of the junction left unmatched. Germline assignment: CDR1 MNHNS and CDR2 SASEGT.

The genes are TRBV4-1 and TRBJ2-1; 7 bases agree with TRBD2. The J segment lost 3 bases and the V segment lost 1 base, leaving 3 bases of the junction unmatched. The CDR3 runs to 15 residues. Germline V CDR1 and CDR2: MGHRA, YSYEKL. The CDR3 loop is CASSQALAVYNEQFF. The CDR3 bases are TGCGCCAGCAGCCAAGCTCTAGCGGTCTACAATGAGCAGTTCTTC.

The chain carries TRBV29-1 and TRBJ2-1; 7 nucleotides match TRBD1. The CDR3 runs to 16 residues. V lost 7 bases to trimming and J lost 3 bases; unmatched junction nucleotides: 15. Germline assignment: CDR1 SQVTM and CDR2 ANQGSEA. The CDR3 DNA reads as TGCAGCGCAAGACAGGGTTCGGGGTCAGACTACAATGAGCAGTTCTTC. Its translation is CSARQGSGSDYNEQFF.

The chain joins TRBV10-3 to TRBJ2-3; maybe TRBD1 (6 bases). Germline V gene lookup returns CDR1 ENHRY and CDR2 SYGVKD. This CDR3 is built from 13 residues. Trimming took off 10 bases at V and 2 bases at J, with 13 bases between the two ends. The DNA for the CDR3 is TGTGCCACGACCCGACAGGCCACAGATACGCAGTATTTT. Its translation is CATTRQATDTQYF.

This clone was seen a single time. This sequence joins TRBV18 and TRBJ2-2, with 7 bases that match TRBD1. V was clipped by 3 bases and J by 4 bases; unmatched bases: 2. CDR3 size: 14 residues. CDR1 and CDR2 (germline): KGHSH, LQKENI. The CDR3 bases are TGTGCCAGCTCACCCAACAGGGGCACCGGGGAGCTGTTTTTT. It encodes CASSPNRGTGELFF.

This clone was observed once. The genes are TRBV2 and TRBJ2-1; D possibly corresponds to TRBD2 (6 bases). The CDR3 consists of 12 residues. Germline assignment: CDR1 SNHLY and CDR2 FYNNEI. Trimming left V 11 bases short and J 4 bases short, with 12 bases between. For the CDR3, the DNA is TGTGCCTCTGCGGGGCTATACAATGAGCAGTTCTTC. This codes for CASAGLYNEQFF.

The V call is TRBV7-9, the J call TRBJ2-5; 8 bases map to TRBD1. This CDR3 comprises 17 residues. V shed 3 bases and J 2 bases; nucleotides not matched to a gene: 11. The germline V gene encodes CDR1 SEHNR and CDR2 FQNEAQ (reference sequence). CDR3 nucleotide sequence: TGTGCCAGCAGCTTTAGTATAACAACAGGGGGGCAAGAGACCCAGTACTTC. Protein product: CASSFSITTGGQETQYF.

The genes are TRBV10-1 and TRBJ2-3, with 14 positions matching TRBD2. J lost 6 bases, V lost 5 bases, and 7 bases had no gene match. The CDR3 loop spans 16 amino acids. In germline, CDR1 is WNHNN, CDR2 SYGVQD (reference sequence). This CDR3 reads CASSLGTSGRGDTQYF. As DNA, the CDR3 is TGCGCCAGCAGTCTTGGGACTAGCGGGAGAGGCGATACGCAGTATTTT.

The chain links TRBV20-1 to TRBJ2-7; the match to TRBD2 covers 7 bases. The CDR3 is 11 amino acids. Germline-derived CDR1 and CDR2 are DFQATT and SNEGSKA (reference sequence). Losses at the gene ends were 5 bases for V and 2 bases for J; bases not matched to a gene: 0. CDR3 bases: TGCAGTGCTGGACTAGCCTACGAGCAGTACTTC. It specifies CSAGLAYEQYF.

This rearrangement joins TRBV7-3 to TRBJ1-6, with a weak D call TRBD1 (5 bases). CDR1 is SGHTA, CDR2 FQGTGA, per germline. V was shortened by 1 base and J by 8 bases, with 9 bases between the two germline ends. The CDR3 sequence is 14 residues long. The CDR3: CASSLRAGYSPLHF. The CDR3 nucleotides read TGTGCCAGCAGCTTAAGGGCAGGGTATTCACCCCTCCACTTT. The full variable domain, its missing parts supplied by reference TRBV7-3 and TRBJ1-6, is GAGVSQTPSNKVTEKGKYVELRCDPISGHTALYWYRQSLGQGPEFLIYFQGTGAADDSGLPNDRFFAVRPEGSVSTLKIQRTERGDSAVYLCASSLRAGYSPLHFGNGTRLTVT.

The chain has TRBV18 and TRBJ1-5, with D tentatively TRBD1 (6 bases). The CDR3 sequence is 16 residues long. The germline V gene encodes CDR1 KGHSH and CDR2 LQKENI. Trimming took off 3 bases at V and 6 bases at J, with 18 bases between the two ends. CDR3 sequence (DNA): TGTGCCAGCTCACCGGGGCAGGGGAACGTGGGTCAGCCCCAGCATTTT. This encodes CASSPGQGNVGQPQHF.

The V gene is TRBV6-5, the J gene TRBJ1-4; no reliable D call. The CDR3 contains 14 residues. Trimming left V 6 bases short and J 8 bases short, with 16 bases between. Germline V CDR1 and CDR2: MNHEY, SVGAGI. The CDR3: CASREDGVKEKLFF. The CDR3 DNA is TGTGCCAGCAGGGAGGATGGGGTGAAAGAAAAACTGTTTTTT.

The chain links TRBV5-1 to TRBJ2-1, with D perhaps matching TRBD2 (6 bases). V was pared by 0 bases and J by 3 bases, with 10 bases between. The CDR3 length is 15 residues. Germline V gene data show CDR1 as SGHRS and CDR2 as YFSETQ. The CDR3 sequence is CASSLDGSGYNEQFF. In nucleotides, the CDR3 is TGCGCCAGCAGCTTGGACGGGAGCGGCTACAATGAGCAGTTCTTC.

The J gene is TRBJ2-5, the V gene TRBV29-1; tentative D call: TRBD2 (5 bases). Between the trimmed V and J ends, which lost 8 bases and 2 bases, there was a span of 12 bases. The CDR3 sequence is 12 residues long. Germline CDR1 and CDR2: SQVTM and ANQGSEA. The CDR3 region is CSWNGNQETQYF. Written as DNA, the CDR3 is TGCAGCTGGAACGGGAATCAAGAGACCCAGTACTTC. Full variable domain (rest looked up from reference TRBV29-1 and TRBJ2-5): SAVISQKPSRDICQRGTSLTIQCQVDSQVTMMFWYRQQPGQSLTLIATANQGSEATYESGFVIDKFPISRPNLTFSTLTVSNMSPEDSSIYLCSWNGNQETQYFGPGTRLLVL.

V usage is TRBV10-3 and J usage is TRBJ2-7; 8 bases are a match to TRBD1. J lost 0 bases, V lost 3 bases, and 4 bases had no gene match. CDR3 length equals 15 residues. Germline loops: CDR1 ENHRY, CDR2 SYGVKD. This CDR3 reads CAISDPGQASYEQYF. The CDR3 nucleotides are TGTGCCATCAGTGATCCGGGACAGGCCTCCTACGAGCAGTACTTC.

J is TRBJ1-3 and V is TRBV27, with a weak D call TRBD1 (6 bases). Germline CDR1 MNHEY, CDR2 SMNVEV (reference sequence). The V and J ends lost 4 bases and 4 bases respectively, with 17 bases between them. This CDR3 has 16 residues. CDR3 amino acids: CASSSLTGRPGNTIYF. The DNA of the CDR3 is TGTGCCAGCAGTTCTCTTACAGGGAGACCCGGAAACACCATATATTTT.

The chain combines TRBV7-2 with TRBJ1-1; D not certain. The CDR3 consists of 13 residues. Germline V gene data show CDR1 as SGHTA and CDR2 as FQGNSA. The ends were cut back, 2 bases at V and 1 base at J, with 5 bases in the middle. CDR3 amino acids: CASSLYSNTEAFF. For the CDR3, the DNA is TGTGCCAGCAGCTTATACTCGAACACTGAAGCTTTCTTT.

The chain carries TRBV4-2 and TRBJ2-1, with 8 bases that match TRBD2. Germline V gene data show CDR1 as LGHNA and CDR2 as YNFKEQ. The V segment lost 4 bases and the J segment 6 bases; nucleotides outside the gene matches: 11. CDR3 length equals 16 residues. The DNA for the CDR3 is TGTGCCAGCAGCCTTAGCGGGACTCGCGGGCGCAATGAGCAGTTCTTC. Protein: CASSLSGTRGRNEQFF.

The chain carries TRBV5-4 and TRBJ2-3, with 10 bases fitting TRBD2. The CDR3 has 15 residues. J was trimmed by 3 bases and V by 2 bases; bases with no gene match: 3. Germline V gene lookup returns CDR1 SGHNT and CDR2 YYREEE (reference sequence). Here the CDR3 DNA reads TGTGCCAGCAGCTTTATAGCGGGAGGAACAGATACGCAGTATTTT. It specifies CASSFIAGGTDTQYF.

V usage is TRBV2 and J usage is TRBJ1-4; D not resolved. The germline V and J ends were trimmed by 7 bases and 8 bases, with 14 bases remaining between them. This CDR3 spans 13 amino acids. Per germline, CDR1 SNHLY and CDR2 FYNNEI. This chain's CDR3 is CASTELAGEKLFF. CDR3 DNA sequence: TGTGCCAGCACAGAACTAGCTGGGGAAAAACTGTTTTTT.

This chain uses TRBV7-2 with TRBJ1-1; 7 bases agree with TRBD1. This CDR3 spans 13 amino acids. Germline V CDR1 and CDR2: SGHTA, FQGNSA. With 6 bases clipped from V and 4 bases from J, the junction kept 5 bases outside the gene matches. The CDR3 DNA follows: TGTGCCAGCAGTGGTCAGGGGGGCACTGAAGCTTTCTTT. This encodes CASSGQGGTEAFF.

The J gene is TRBJ2-3, the V gene TRBV5-4, with 7 bases fitting TRBD1. With 2 bases clipped from V and 7 bases from J, the junction kept 10 bases outside the gene matches. Germline V lookup: CDR1 SGHNT, CDR2 YYREEE (reference sequence). This CDR3 is built from 15 residues. This CDR3 reads CASSFQDRRRNTQYF. Written as DNA, the CDR3 is TGTGCCAGCAGCTTCCAGGACAGGCGGAGAAATACGCAGTATTTT. Variable domain in full (rest from reference TRBV5-4 and TRBJ2-3): ETGVTQSPTHLIKTRGQQVTLRCSSQSGHNTVSWYQQALGQGPQFIFQYYREEENGRGNFPPRFSGLQFPNYSSELNVNALELDDSALYLCASSFQDRRRNTQYFGPGTRLTVL.